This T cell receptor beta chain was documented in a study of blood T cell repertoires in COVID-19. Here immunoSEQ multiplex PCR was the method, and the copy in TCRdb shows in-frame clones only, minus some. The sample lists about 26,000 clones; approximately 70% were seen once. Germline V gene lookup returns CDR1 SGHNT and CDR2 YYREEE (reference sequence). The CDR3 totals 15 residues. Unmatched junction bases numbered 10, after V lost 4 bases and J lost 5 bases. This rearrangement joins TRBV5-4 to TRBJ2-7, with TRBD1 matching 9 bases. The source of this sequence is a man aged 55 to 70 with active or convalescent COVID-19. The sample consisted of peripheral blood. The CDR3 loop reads CASSPRWDREDEQYF. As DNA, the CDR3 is TGTGCCAGCAGCCCGAGATGGGACAGGGAGGACGAGCAGTACTTC.